A single sample is the source of the 27 T cell receptor beta chains below, sequenced in a study of OX40 agonist ivuxolimab in advanced cancers. Produced via immunoSEQ multiplex PCR; TCRdb's table is partial and in-frame only. The table lists over 85,000 clones, roughly nine tenths of them singletons. The specimen comprised CD4+ or CD8+ T cells sorted from blood, sampled in a trial of the OX40 agonist ivuxolimab. All receptors derive from an adult with an advanced solid tumor such as melanoma, head and neck, liver or kidney cancer.

The V gene is TRBV5-8, the J gene TRBJ1-2; TRBD1 agrees at 9 bases. This CDR3 comprises 15 residues. Trimming took 3 bases from V and 4 from J; bases not matched to a gene: 7. CDR1 is SGHTS and CDR2 is YDEGEE in the germline V gene. The DNA for the CDR3 is TGTGCCAGCAGCTGGGGACAGGGAGGACCCTATGGCTACACCTTC. Translation: CASSWGQGGPYGYTF.

The J gene is TRBJ1-2, the V gene TRBV18; 7 bases fit TRBD1. The CDR3 totals 13 residues. V shed 3 bases, J shed 10 bases, and the junction held 8 bases outside the gene matches. Germline V gives CDR1 KGHSH, CDR2 LQKENI. CDR3 protein: CASSPGQVEVYTF. The CDR3 DNA follows: TGTGCCAGCTCACCTGGACAGGTCGAAGTCTACACCTTC.

CDR3 DNA sequence: TGTGCCAGCAGCTCTCCGCAGGGGGCCAACGTCCTGACTTTC. It is translated as CASSSPQGANVLTF. The chain combines TRBV9 with TRBJ2-6, with no clear D. Germline CDR1 is SGDLS and CDR2 is YYNGEE. This CDR3 contains 14 residues. V was cut by 4 bases and J by 4 bases, with 9 bases left in between. Full variable domain (outside the CDR3, taken from reference TRBV9 and TRBJ2-6): DSGVTQTPKHLITATGQRVTLRCSPRSGDLSVYWYQQSLDQGLQFLIQYYNGEERAKGNILERFSAQQFPDLHSELNLSSLELGDSALYFCASSSPQGANVLTFGAGSRLTVL.

The rearrangement joins TRBV27 to TRBJ2-7; D is perhaps TRBD1 or TRBD2 (5 bases each). Deletions cut 6 bases from V and 2 bases from J, with 17 bases between. Looked up from germline, CDR1 is MNHEY and CDR2 is SMNVEV (reference sequence). The CDR3 runs to 15 residues. The CDR3 here is CASRSLLPGPYEQYF. The CDR3 nucleotides read TGTGCCAGCAGATCCCTACTCCCGGGGCCCTACGAGCAGTACTTC.

The chain is built from TRBV25-1 and TRBJ2-5, with D perhaps assigned TRBD1 or TRBD2 (6 bases each). Trimming removed 4 bases at V and 5 bases at J, with 17 bases between. CDR1 is MGHDK and CDR2 is SYGVNS in the germline V gene. The CDR3 has 15 residues. The CDR3 loop reads CASSAAGGWGETQYF. Written as DNA, the CDR3 is TGTGCCAGCAGTGCTGCCGGGGGCTGGGGGGAGACCCAGTACTTC.

The CDR3 region is CASSAQTSGSYNEQFF. In nucleotides, the CDR3 is TGTGCCAGCAGTGCCCAGACTAGCGGATCCTACAATGAGCAGTTCTTC. This chain connects TRBV6-1 to TRBJ2-1, with 9 bases that match TRBD2. Trimming cost V 4 bases and J 1 base; bases outside gene matches: 5. Germline V gene sequence: CDR1 MNHNS, CDR2 SASEGT. The CDR3 is 16 residues long.

The chain carries TRBV5-1 and TRBJ1-3; TRBD1 agrees at 9 bases. This CDR3 region has 16 residues. Per the germline V gene, CDR1 is SGHRS and CDR2 is YFSETQ. The trim removed 3 bases at V and 2 bases at J, leaving 6 bases unmatched. The CDR3 protein is CASSSGTGTTGNTIYF. The DNA for the CDR3 is TGCGCCAGCAGCTCCGGGACAGGGACAACTGGAAACACCATATATTTT.

This clone was seen a handful of times. The chain has TRBV7-2 and TRBJ2-2, with TRBD2 matching 11 bases. J was trimmed by 4 bases and V by 5 bases; bases with no gene match: 6. The CDR3 covers 16 residues. Germline CDR1 is SGHTA and CDR2 is FQGNSA. CDR3: CASSLRLAGSTGELFF. The CDR3 nucleotides read TGTGCCAGCAGCCTTCGACTAGCGGGGAGCACCGGGGAGCTGTTTTTT.

This clone came up once. This chain joins TRBV19 and TRBJ1-2, with 10 bases lining up with TRBD1. Per the germline V gene, CDR1 is LNHDA and CDR2 is SQIVND (reference sequence). V gave up 5 bases and J gave up 7 bases; unmatched junction bases: 7. This CDR3 spans 14 amino acids. CDR3 DNA sequence: TGTGCCAGTAGTCGCCGGGACAGGGGAGGTGGCTACACCTTC. Its protein product is CASSRRDRGGGYTF.

This clone was picked up one time. This rearrangement joins TRBV5-1 to TRBJ1-1, with D unresolved. Germline V gives CDR1 SGHRS, CDR2 YFSETQ. Trimming shortened V by 0 bases and J by 6 bases, and 18 bases separated the two germline ends. The CDR3 is 16 residues long. The CDR3 DNA follows: TGCGCCAGCAGCTTGGACACAACTCGAGGAACCTCTGAAGCTTTCTTT. Amino acid sequence: CASSLDTTRGTSEAFF.

The chain carries TRBV6-1 and TRBJ2-6, with TRBD1 matching over 8 bases. The germline gives CDR1 MNHNS, CDR2 SASEGT. This CDR3 is built from 15 residues. Trimming at V came to 6 bases and at J to 2 bases, leaving 3 bases not matched to a gene. CDR3 sequence (DNA): TGTGCCAGCAGGGACAGGGAGCCTGGGGCCAACGTCCTGACTTTC. This encodes CASRDREPGANVLTF.

The CDR3 is CATSSPLSPGETQYF. CDR3 coding DNA: TGTGCCACCAGCTCCCCCCTCTCGCCCGGGGAGACCCAGTACTTC. The chain has TRBV15 and TRBJ2-5; no reliable D call. V was shortened by 5 bases and J by 5 bases, with 18 bases between the two germline ends. Germline V gene lookup returns CDR1 LNHNV and CDR2 YYDKDF (reference sequence). CDR3 length equals 15 residues.

This clone was recorded only once. The chain combines TRBV19 with TRBJ1-4; TRBD1 is a possible D gene (6 bases). Trimming cost V 6 bases and J 4 bases, with 12 bases left between them. This CDR3 region has 14 residues. The germline gives CDR1 LNHDA, CDR2 SQIVND (reference sequence). The CDR3 region has the DNA TGTGCCAGTAGCCCAGGGGACTATAATGAAAAACTGTTTTTT. Its translation: CASSPGDYNEKLFF.

As for this clone: Other nucleotide sequences from this sample produce the same CDR3. CDR3 residues: CASSPSTDTQYF. The DNA for the CDR3 is TGTGCCAGCAGTCCGTCCACAGATACGCAGTATTTT. The gene calls are TRBV27 and TRBJ2-3; no clear D. Germline values: CDR1 MNHEY, CDR2 SMNVEV (reference sequence). The CDR3 consists of 12 residues. V lost 5 bases to trimming and J lost 2 bases, with 5 bases between them.

The rearrangement uses TRBV7-3 and TRBJ2-5; D uncertain. With 1 base removed from V and 7 bases from J, the gap between germline ends came to 7 bases. The CDR3 totals 12 residues. Germline values: CDR1 SGHTA, CDR2 FQGTGA. CDR3 region: CASSLSDGTQYF. The DNA of the CDR3 is TGTGCCAGCAGCTTAAGCGACGGGACCCAGTACTTC.

The chain recombines TRBV5-6 with TRBJ1-5, with 7 bases identical to TRBD1. CDR3 length: 13 residues. J lost 5 bases, V lost 5 bases, and 4 bases had no gene match. Germline lookup yields CDR1 SGHDT and CDR2 YYEEEE. CDR3 sequence reads: CASSSQGYQPQHF. CDR3 nucleotide sequence: TGTGCCAGCAGTTCACAGGGGTATCAGCCCCAGCATTTT. Full variable domain (missing parts from reference TRBV5-6 and TRBJ1-5): DAGVTQSPTHLIKTRGQQVTLRCSPKSGHDTVSWYQQALGQGPQFIFQYYEEEERQRGNFPDRFSGHQFPNYSSELNVNALLLGDSALYLCASSSQGYQPQHFGDGTRLSIL.

The chain employs TRBV11-3 and TRBJ2-6; D perhaps matches TRBD1 (5 bases). The V gene lost 5 bases and the J gene lost 0 bases, with 11 bases spanning the gap. The CDR3 loop spans 16 amino acids. CDR1 SGHNT and CDR2 YENEEA come from the germline V gene. The CDR3 DNA reads as TGTGCCAGCAGCGGGGCAGGCGGCTCTGGGGCCAACGTCCTGACTTTC. Protein: CASSGAGGSGANVLTF.

The J gene is TRBJ2-7, the V gene TRBV5-1, with 7 bases identical to TRBD1. The CDR3 covers 16 residues. The V segment lost 4 bases and the J segment 3 bases; nucleotides outside the gene matches: 13. Germline V gene lookup returns CDR1 SGHRS and CDR2 YFSETQ. The CDR3 sequence is CASSARPGQPNYEQYF. The CDR3 nucleotides are TGCGCCAGCAGCGCCCGACCGGGACAGCCGAACTACGAGCAGTACTTC.

The rearrangement uses TRBV5-1 and TRBJ1-3; D not certain. CDR3 length: 14 residues. V was cut by 0 bases and J by 1 base, with 5 bases left in between. Germline CDR1 and CDR2: SGHRS and YFSETQ. DNA of the CDR3: TGCGCCAGCAGCTTGGCGGGTTCTGGAAACACCATATATTTT. This codes for CASSLAGSGNTIYF.

The chain joins TRBV18 to TRBJ1-5; D unclear. Germline V CDR1 and CDR2: KGHSH, LQKENI. V lost 5 bases and J 5 bases, leaving 16 bases between the germline ends. The CDR3 length is 15 residues. CDR3 bases: TGTGCCAGCTCAGAGAACCGGGGAACCGATCAGCCCCAGCATTTT. Protein product: CASSENRGTDQPQHF.

J is TRBJ1-2 and V is TRBV30, with D unresolved. The CDR3 has 17 amino acids. CDR1 is GTSNPN, CDR2 SVGIG, per germline (reference sequence). Trimming left V 2 bases short and J 4 bases short, with 23 bases between. CDR3 bases: TGTGCCTGGAGTTCACTCACTACCCGTACTCTCAGCTATGGCTACACCTTC. It specifies CAWSSLTTRTLSYGYTF.

The V gene is TRBV6-5, the J gene TRBJ1-2; D is uncertain. The CDR3 sequence is 14 residues long. V lost 0 bases and J lost 4, with 9 bases in between. The germline gives CDR1 MNHEY, CDR2 SVGAGI. CDR3 coding DNA: TGTGCCAGCAGTTACTCCCCACAGCCCTATGGCTACACCTTC. Translation gives CASSYSPQPYGYTF.

Details on this clone: A read error may explain this, as a much larger clone is one base away. The genes are TRBV5-6 and TRBJ1-2; no clear D gene. The CDR3 contains 11 residues. V was cut by 2 bases and J by 1 base, with 0 bases left in between. Germline-derived CDR1 and CDR2 are SGHDT and YYEEEE. CDR3: CASSFNYGYTF. The CDR3 DNA is TGTGCCAGCAGCTTTAACTATGGCTACACCTTC.

The V call is TRBV7-2, the J call TRBJ2-7, with D perhaps matching TRBD2 (7 bases). Per germline, CDR1 SGHTA and CDR2 FQGNSA. The CDR3 has 15 residues. V was pared by 4 bases and J by 2 bases, with 15 bases between. The CDR3 loop reads CASSSLGGRAYEQYF. CDR3 DNA sequence: TGTGCCAGCAGCTCCCTAGGGGGGAGGGCCTACGAGCAGTACTTC.

This clone has just one count. This chain links TRBV27 with TRBJ2-7, with D possibly TRBD2 on 6 matching bases. The CDR3 is 13 amino acids. The V gene's germline CDR1 is MNHEY and CDR2 SMNVEV (reference sequence). V gave up 3 bases and J gave up 3 bases, with 9 bases separating them. Written as DNA, the CDR3 is TGTGCCAGCAGTTTGGGCGGGGTCTACGAGCAGTACTTC. Translation: CASSLGGVYEQYF.

The chain joins TRBV7-3 to TRBJ2-3; possibly TRBD1 or TRBD2 for D (7 bases each). Trimming cost V 5 bases and J 5 bases, with 20 bases left between them. The CDR3 is 16 residues long. Germline lookup yields CDR1 SGHTA and CDR2 FQGTGA. CDR3 protein: CASSPGLGGRLDTQYF. In DNA, the CDR3 is TGTGCCAGCAGCCCCGGACTAGGGGGCCGTTTAGATACGCAGTATTTT.

This clone was seen a handful of times. The V gene is TRBV19, the J gene TRBJ1-5, with 8 bases lining up with TRBD1. Looked up from germline, CDR1 is LNHDA and CDR2 is SQIVND (reference sequence). CDR3 size: 15 residues. V was pared by 7 bases and J by 4 bases, with 9 bases of the junction left unmatched. CDR3 residues: CASMGDRGLNQPQHF. The DNA of the CDR3 is TGTGCCAGTATGGGAGACAGGGGATTAAATCAGCCCCAGCATTTT.